The clone carrying this T cell receptor (beta chain) was counted only a few times. Antigen specificity is unknown. This specimen belongs to a study of cytomegalovirus exposure and HLA in healthy donors. The study's findings and limits: Clonal expansion, a later analysis showed, was greater in HLA-associated TCR beta chains than in equally common others. As a later analysis revealed, most CMV-associated TCR beta chains appeared HLA-restricted. Earlier analysis yielded a pattern in which most TCR beta V segments were productive about 90% or about 30% of the time.

The CDR3 totals 15 residues. V lost 2 bases and J lost 5, with 17 bases in between. Germline V CDR1 and CDR2: SGHDT, YYEEEE. The PCR made use of 60 Vbeta and 13 Jbeta primers. Profiled with immunoSEQ multiplex PCR; TCRdb holds only in-frame clones, not every one. The table records roughly 120,000 clones, about two thirds of them present only once. This receptor was obtained from a man aged 60 to 69 in good health and CMV-seropositive. The V call is TRBV5-6, the J call TRBJ2-7; TRBD2 might be the D (6 bases). Sequenced sample: PBMCs. As DNA, the CDR3 is TGTGCCAGCAGCTTACTCGGGAGTACTTCACACGAGCAGTACTTC. Translation: CASSLLGSTSHEQYF. Variable domain in full (rest from reference TRBV5-6 and TRBJ2-7): DAGVTQSPTHLIKTRGQQVTLRCSPKSGHDTVSWYQQALGQGPQFIFQYYEEEERQRGNFPDRFSGHQFPNYSSELNVNALLLGDSALYLCASSLLGSTSHEQYFGPGTRLTVT.